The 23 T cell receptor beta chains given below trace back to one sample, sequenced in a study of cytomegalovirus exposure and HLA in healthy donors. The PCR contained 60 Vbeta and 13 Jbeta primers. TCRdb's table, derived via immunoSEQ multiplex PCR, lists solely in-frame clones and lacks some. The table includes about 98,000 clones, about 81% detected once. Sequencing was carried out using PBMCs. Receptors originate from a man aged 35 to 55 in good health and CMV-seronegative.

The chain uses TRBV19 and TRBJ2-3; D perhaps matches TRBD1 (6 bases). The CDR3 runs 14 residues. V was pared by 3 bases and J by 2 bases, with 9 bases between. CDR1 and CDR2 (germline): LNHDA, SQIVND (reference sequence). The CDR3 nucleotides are TGTGCCAGTAGTATCAACAGGGACACAGATACGCAGTATTTT. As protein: CASSINRDTDTQYF. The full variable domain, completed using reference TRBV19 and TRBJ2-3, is DGGITQSPKYLFRKEGQNVTLSCEQNLNHDAMYWYRQDPGQGLRLIYYSQIVNDFQKGDIAEGYSVSREKKESFPLTVTSAQKNPTAFYLCASSINRDTDTQYFGPGTRLTVL.

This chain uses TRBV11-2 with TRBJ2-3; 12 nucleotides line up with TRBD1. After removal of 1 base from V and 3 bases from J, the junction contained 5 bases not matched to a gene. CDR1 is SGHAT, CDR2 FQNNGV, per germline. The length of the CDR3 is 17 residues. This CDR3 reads CASSLAGTGGRTDTQYF. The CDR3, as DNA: TGTGCCAGCAGCTTAGCCGGGACAGGGGGCAGAACAGATACGCAGTATTTT.

CDR3 region: CASSQESGSFTNEKLFF. For the CDR3, the DNA is TGCGCCAGCAGCCAAGAGTCAGGGTCATTCACTAATGAAAAACTGTTTTTT. The chain uses TRBV4-1 and TRBJ1-4, with D possibly TRBD1 on 5 matching bases. V was shortened by 0 bases and J by 2 bases, with 13 bases between the two germline ends. Germline loops: CDR1 MGHRA, CDR2 YSYEKL. The CDR3 consists of 17 residues.

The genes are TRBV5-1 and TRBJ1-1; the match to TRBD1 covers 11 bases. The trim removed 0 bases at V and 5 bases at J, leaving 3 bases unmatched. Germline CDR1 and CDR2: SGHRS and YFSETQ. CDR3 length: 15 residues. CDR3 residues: CASSLGDRGITEAFF. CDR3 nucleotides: TGCGCCAGCAGCTTGGGGGACAGGGGGATTACTGAAGCTTTCTTT.

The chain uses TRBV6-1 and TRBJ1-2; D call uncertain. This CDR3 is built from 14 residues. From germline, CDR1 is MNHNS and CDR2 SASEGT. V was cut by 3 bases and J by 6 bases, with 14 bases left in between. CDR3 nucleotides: TGTGCCAGCAGTGACCGGTTGCGTGCAAATGGCTACACCTTC. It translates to CASSDRLRANGYTF.

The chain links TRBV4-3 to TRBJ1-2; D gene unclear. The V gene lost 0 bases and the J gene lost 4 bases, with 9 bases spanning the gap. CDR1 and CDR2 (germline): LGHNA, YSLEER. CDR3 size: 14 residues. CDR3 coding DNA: TGCGCCAGCAGCCAAGATAGGAGGAGCTATGGCTACACCTTC. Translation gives CASSQDRRSYGYTF.

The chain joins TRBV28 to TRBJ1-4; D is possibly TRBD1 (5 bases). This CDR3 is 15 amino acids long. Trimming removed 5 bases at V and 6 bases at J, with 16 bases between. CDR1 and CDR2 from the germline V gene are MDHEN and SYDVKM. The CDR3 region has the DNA TGTGCCAGCAGTACCCCTCGGGGGGTTGATGAAAAACTGTTTTTT. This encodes CASSTPRGVDEKLFF. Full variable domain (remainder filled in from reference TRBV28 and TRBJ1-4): DVKVTQSSRYLVKRTGEKVFLECVQDMDHENMFWYRQDPGLGLRLIYFSYDVKMKEKGDIPEGYSVSREKKERFSLILESASTNQTSMYLCASSTPRGVDEKLFFGSGTQLSVL.

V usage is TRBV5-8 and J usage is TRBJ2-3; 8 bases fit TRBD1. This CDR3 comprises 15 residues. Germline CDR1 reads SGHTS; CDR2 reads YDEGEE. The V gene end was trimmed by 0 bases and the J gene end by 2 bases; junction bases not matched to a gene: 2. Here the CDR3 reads CASSLGQGITDTQYF. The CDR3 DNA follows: TGTGCCAGCAGCTTGGGACAGGGGATCACAGATACGCAGTATTTT.

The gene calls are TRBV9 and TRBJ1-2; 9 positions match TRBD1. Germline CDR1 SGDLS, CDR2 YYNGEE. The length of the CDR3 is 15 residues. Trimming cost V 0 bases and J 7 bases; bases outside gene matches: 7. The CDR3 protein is CASSVGSTGGCGYTF. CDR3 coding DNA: TGTGCCAGCAGCGTAGGATCCACAGGGGGCTGTGGCTACACCTTC.

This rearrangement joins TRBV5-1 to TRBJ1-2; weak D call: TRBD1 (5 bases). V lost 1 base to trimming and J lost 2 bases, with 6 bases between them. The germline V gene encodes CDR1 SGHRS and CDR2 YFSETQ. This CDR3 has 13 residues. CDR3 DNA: TGCGCCAGCAGCTTGAACAGGAACTATGGCTACACCTTC. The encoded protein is CASSLNRNYGYTF.

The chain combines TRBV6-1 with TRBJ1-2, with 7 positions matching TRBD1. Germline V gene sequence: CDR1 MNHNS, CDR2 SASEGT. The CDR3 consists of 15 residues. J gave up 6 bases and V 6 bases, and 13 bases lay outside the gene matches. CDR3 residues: CASSPRDSRSHGYTF. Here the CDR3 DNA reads TGTGCCAGCAGCCCTAGGGACAGCCGTTCCCATGGCTACACCTTC.

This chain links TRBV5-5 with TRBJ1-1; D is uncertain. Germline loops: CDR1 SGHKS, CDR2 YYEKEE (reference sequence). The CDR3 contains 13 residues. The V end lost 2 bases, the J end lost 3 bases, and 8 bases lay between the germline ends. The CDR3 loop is CASSFRPYTEAFF. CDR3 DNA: TGTGCCAGCAGCTTTCGTCCGTACACTGAAGCTTTCTTT.

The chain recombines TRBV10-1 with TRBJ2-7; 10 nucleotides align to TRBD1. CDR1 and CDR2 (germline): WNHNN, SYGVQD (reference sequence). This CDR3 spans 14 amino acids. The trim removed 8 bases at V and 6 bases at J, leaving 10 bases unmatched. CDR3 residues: CASERDRGKGEQYF. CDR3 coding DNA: TGCGCCAGCGAGAGGGACAGGGGAAAGGGCGAGCAGTACTTC.

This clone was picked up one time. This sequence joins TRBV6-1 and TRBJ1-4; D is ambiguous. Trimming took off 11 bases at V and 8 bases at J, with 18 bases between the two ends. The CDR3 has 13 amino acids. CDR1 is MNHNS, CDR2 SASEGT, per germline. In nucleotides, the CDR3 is TGTGCCGCTTTGGCCCTCGCGGGAGAAAAACTGTTTTTT. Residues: CAALALAGEKLFF.

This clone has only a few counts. CDR3 coding DNA: TGTGCCAGCAGCCCCCCGGCGGGTCTGGAGACCCAGTACTTC. Its translation: CASSPPAGLETQYF. The V call is TRBV7-9, the J call TRBJ2-5; possible D gene TRBD2, 5 bases. Germline assignment: CDR1 SEHNR and CDR2 FQNEAQ (reference sequence). V was pared by 5 bases and J by 5 bases, with 15 bases between. The CDR3 covers 14 residues.

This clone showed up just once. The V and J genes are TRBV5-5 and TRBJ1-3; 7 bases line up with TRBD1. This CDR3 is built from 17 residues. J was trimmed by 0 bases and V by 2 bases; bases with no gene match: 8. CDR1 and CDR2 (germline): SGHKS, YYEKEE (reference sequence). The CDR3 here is CASSFKGQYFSGNTIYF. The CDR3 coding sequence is TGTGCCAGCAGCTTTAAGGGACAGTACTTCTCTGGAAACACCATATATTTT.

This CDR3 is CASSLAGGETQYF. The DNA for the CDR3 is TGTGCCAGCAGCTTAGCTGGGGGGGAGACCCAGTACTTC. The chain recombines TRBV7-6 with TRBJ2-5; weak D call: TRBD2 (6 bases). The CDR3 has 13 residues. The V gene lost 0 bases and the J gene lost 5 bases, with 7 bases spanning the gap. CDR1 and CDR2 (germline): SGHVS, FNYEAQ.

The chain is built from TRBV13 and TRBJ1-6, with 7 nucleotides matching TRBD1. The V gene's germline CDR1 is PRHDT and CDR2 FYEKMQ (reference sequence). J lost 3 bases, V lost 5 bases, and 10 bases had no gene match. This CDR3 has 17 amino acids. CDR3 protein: CASSASGGRNYNSPLHF. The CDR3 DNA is TGTGCCAGCAGCGCATCAGGGGGACGGAACTATAATTCACCCCTCCACTTT. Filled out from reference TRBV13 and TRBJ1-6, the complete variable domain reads AAGVIQSPRHLIKEKRETATLKCYPIPRHDTVYWYQQGPGQDPQFLISFYEKMQSDKGSIPDRFSAQQFSDYHSELNMSSLELGDSALYFCASSASGGRNYNSPLHFGNGTRLTVT.

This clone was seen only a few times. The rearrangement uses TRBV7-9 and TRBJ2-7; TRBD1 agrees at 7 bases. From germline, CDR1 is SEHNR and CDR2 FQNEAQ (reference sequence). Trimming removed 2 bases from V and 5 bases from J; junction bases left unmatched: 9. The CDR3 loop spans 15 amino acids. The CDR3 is CASSLSDRVANEQYF. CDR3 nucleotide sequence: TGTGCCAGCAGCTTATCTGACAGGGTGGCCAACGAGCAGTACTTC.

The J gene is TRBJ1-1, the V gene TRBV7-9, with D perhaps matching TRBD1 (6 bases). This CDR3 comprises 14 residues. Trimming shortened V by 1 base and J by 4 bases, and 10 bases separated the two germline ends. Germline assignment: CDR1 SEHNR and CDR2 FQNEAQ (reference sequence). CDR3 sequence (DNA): TGTGCCAGCAGCTTAGTCAGGGGTGTCACTGAAGCTTTCTTT. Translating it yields CASSLVRGVTEAFF.

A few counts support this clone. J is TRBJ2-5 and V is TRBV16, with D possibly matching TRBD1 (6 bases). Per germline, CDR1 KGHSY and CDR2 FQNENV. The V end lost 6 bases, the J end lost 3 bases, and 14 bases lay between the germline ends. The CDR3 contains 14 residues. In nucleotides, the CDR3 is TGTGCCAGCAGTCCGAGGGACAAAGAAGAGACCCAGTACTTC. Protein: CASSPRDKEETQYF.

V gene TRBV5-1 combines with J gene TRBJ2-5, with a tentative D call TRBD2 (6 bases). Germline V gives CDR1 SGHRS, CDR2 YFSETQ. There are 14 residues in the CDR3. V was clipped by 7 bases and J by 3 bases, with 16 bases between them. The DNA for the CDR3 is TGCGCCAGCGGGGGAGCGGAGGGAAAAGAGACCCAGTACTTC. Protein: CASGGAEGKETQYF.

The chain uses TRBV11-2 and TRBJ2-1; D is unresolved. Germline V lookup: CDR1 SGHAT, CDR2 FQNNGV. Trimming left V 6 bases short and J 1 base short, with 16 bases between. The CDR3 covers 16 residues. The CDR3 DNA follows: TGTGCCAGCAGTTCCCTCGGAGAACGATCCTACAATGAGCAGTTCTTC. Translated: CASSSLGERSYNEQFF.